This entry features one TCR beta chain sequence. Its specificity is not known. Relapse was seen in all patients after autologous stem cell transplantation, and brentuximab vedotin exposure was variable. TCRdb's copy holds only in-frame clones and misses some; the assay was immunoSEQ multiplex PCR. The sample yields about 30,000 clones, 71% seen once. The data were taken from a study of PD-1 blockade in classical Hodgkin lymphoma. Broader study findings: The diversity seen at baseline in complete responders resembled that of newly diagnosed patients.

Trimming removed 4 bases from V and 9 bases from J; junction bases left unmatched: 12. Germline V lookup: CDR1 SGHTA, CDR2 FQGNSA. The CDR3 is made up of 15 amino acids. V and J are TRBV7-2 and TRBJ2-1; 7 nucleotides align to TRBD2. Source: peripheral blood mononuclear cells (PBMCs), taken before the second cycle of nivolumab. This sequence was found in a human donor with classical Hodgkin lymphoma. CDR3 sequence reads: CASSSRLGGGTEQFF. DNA of the CDR3: TGTGCCAGCAGCTCCCGCTTGGGCGGGGGAACTGAGCAGTTCTTC.